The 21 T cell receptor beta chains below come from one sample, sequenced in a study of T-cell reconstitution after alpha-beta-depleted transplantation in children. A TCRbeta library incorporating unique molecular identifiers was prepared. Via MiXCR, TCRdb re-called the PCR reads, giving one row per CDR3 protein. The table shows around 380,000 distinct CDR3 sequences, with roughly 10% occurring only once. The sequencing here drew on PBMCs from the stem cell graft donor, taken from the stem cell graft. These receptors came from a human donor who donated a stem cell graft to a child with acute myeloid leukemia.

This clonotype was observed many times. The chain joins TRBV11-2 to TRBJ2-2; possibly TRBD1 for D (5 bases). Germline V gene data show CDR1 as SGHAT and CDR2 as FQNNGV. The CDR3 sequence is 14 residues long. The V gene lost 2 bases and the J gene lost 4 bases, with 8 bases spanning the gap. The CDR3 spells CASSLPDSTGELFF. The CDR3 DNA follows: TGTGCCAGCAGCTTACCCGACAGCACCGGGGAGCTGTTTTTT.

CDR3 nucleotide sequence: TGCGCCAGCAGTGAGTCGGGGCGCCGGGAGACCCAGTACTTC. This sequence encodes CASSESGRRETQYF. The V gene is TRBV10-2, the J gene TRBJ2-5; D perhaps matches TRBD1 (5 bases). V was trimmed by 0 bases and J by 5 bases, leaving 10 bases between them. The CDR3 length is 14 residues. CDR1 and CDR2 from the germline V gene are WSHSY and SAAADI.

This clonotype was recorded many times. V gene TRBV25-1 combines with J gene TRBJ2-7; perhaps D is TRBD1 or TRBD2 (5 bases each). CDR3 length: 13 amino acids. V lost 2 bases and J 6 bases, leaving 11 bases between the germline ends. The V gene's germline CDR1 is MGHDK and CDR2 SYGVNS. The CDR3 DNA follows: TGTGCCAGCAGTGAAGGGGCGAGGGGCGAGCAGTACTTC. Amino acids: CASSEGARGEQYF.

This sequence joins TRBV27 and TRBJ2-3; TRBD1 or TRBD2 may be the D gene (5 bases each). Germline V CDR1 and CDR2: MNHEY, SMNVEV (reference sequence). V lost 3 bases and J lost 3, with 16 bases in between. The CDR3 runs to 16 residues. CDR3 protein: CASSFFGASMTDTQYF. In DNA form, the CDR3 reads TGTGCCAGCAGTTTTTTCGGGGCCTCAATGACAGATACGCAGTATTTT.

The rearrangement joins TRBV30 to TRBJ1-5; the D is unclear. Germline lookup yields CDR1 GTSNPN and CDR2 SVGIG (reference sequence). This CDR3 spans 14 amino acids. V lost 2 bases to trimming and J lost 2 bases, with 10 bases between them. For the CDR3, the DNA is TGTGCCTGGAGTACTGGTATTCGCAATCAGCCCCAGCATTTT. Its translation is CAWSTGIRNQPQHF.

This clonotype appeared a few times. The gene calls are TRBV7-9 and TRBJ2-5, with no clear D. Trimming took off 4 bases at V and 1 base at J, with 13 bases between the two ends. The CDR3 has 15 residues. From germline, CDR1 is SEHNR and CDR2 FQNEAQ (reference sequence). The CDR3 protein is CASSSRRVGQETQYF. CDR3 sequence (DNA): TGTGCCAGCAGCTCACGAAGGGTGGGCCAAGAGACCCAGTACTTC.

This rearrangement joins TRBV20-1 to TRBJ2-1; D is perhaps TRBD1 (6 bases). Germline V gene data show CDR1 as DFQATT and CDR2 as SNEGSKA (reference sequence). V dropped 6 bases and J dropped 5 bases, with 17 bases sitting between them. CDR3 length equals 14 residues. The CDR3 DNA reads TGCAGTGCCCCTTACAGGGATAGGAACAATGAGCAGTTCTTC. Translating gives CSAPYRDRNNEQFF.

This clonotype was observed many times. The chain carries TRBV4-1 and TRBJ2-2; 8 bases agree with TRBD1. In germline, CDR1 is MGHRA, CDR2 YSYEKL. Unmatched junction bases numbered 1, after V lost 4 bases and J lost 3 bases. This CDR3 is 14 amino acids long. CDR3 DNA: TGCGCCAGCAGCCCGACAGGGGACACCGGGGAGCTGTTTTTT. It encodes CASSPTGDTGELFF.

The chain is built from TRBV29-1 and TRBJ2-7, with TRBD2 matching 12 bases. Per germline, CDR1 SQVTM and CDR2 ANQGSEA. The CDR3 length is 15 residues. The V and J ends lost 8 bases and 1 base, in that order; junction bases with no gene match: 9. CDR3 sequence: CSCRAGTSGSYEQYF. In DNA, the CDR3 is TGCAGCTGTAGGGCGGGGACTAGCGGGTCCTACGAGCAGTACTTC.

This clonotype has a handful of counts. This CDR3 reads CASSSAVTDTQYF. Here the CDR3 DNA reads TGTGCCAGCAGCTCGGCGGTAACAGATACGCAGTATTTT. The chain employs TRBV7-2 and TRBJ2-3; D is undetermined. The CDR3 sequence is 13 residues long. Trimming left V 4 bases short and J 3 bases short, with 8 bases between. The germline V gene encodes CDR1 SGHTA and CDR2 FQGNSA.

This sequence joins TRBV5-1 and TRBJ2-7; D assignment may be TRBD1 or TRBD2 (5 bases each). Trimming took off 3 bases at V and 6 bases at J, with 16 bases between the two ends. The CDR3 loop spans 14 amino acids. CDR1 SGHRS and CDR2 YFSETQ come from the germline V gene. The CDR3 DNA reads TGCGCCAGCAGCTGGAGATCCGGGGCCCCCGAGCAGTACTTC. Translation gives CASSWRSGAPEQYF.

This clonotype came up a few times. CDR3 nucleotide sequence: TGTGCCAGCAGCCAACCTGGACCGCGGAACACTGAAGCTTTCTTT. It yields the protein CASSQPGPRNTEAFF. The chain links TRBV3-1 to TRBJ1-1; D unclear. CDR1 is LGHDT, CDR2 YNNKEL, per germline (reference sequence). The CDR3 is 15 residues long. The V end was cut by 2 bases, the J end by 1 base, with 11 bases between.

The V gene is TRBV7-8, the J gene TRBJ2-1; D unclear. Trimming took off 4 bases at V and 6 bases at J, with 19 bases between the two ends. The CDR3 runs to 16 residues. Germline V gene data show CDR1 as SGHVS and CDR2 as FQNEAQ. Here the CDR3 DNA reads TGTGCCAGCAGCTCTGGTTTACTGCCTAGACCCAATGAGCAGTTCTTC. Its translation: CASSSGLLPRPNEQFF. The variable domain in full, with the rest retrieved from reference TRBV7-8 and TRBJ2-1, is GAGVSQSPRYKVAKRGQDVALRCDPISGHVSLFWYQQALGQGPEFLTYFQNEAQLDKSGLPSDRFFAERPEGSVSTLKIQRTQQEDSAVYLCASSSGLLPRPNEQFFGPGTRLTVL.

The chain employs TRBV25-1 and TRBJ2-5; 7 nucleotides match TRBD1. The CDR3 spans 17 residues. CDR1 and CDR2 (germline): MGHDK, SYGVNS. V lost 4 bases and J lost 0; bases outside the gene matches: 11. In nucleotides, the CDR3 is TGTGCCAGCAGTGCCCGATTGAGGGGGCTATACCAAGAGACCCAGTACTTC. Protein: CASSARLRGLYQETQYF.

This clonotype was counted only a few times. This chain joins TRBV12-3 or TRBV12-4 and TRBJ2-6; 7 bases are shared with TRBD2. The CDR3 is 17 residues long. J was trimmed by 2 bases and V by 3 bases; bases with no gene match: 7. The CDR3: CASSLGRVNAGANVLTF. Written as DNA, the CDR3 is TGTGCCAGCAGTTTGGGGAGGGTGAACGCTGGGGCCAACGTCCTGACTTTC.

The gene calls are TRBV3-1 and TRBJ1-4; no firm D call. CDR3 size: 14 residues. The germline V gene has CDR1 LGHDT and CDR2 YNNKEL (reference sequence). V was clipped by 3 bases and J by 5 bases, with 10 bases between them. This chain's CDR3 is CASSHTVTNEKLFF. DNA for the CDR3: TGTGCCAGCAGCCATACAGTTACCAATGAAAAACTGTTTTTT.

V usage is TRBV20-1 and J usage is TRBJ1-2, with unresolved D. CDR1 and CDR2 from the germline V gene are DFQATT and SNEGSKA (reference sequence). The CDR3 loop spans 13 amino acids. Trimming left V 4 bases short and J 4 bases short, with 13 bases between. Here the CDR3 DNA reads TGCAGTGCTATCCCCGCGGTCGGCTATGGCTACACCTTC. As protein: CSAIPAVGYGYTF.

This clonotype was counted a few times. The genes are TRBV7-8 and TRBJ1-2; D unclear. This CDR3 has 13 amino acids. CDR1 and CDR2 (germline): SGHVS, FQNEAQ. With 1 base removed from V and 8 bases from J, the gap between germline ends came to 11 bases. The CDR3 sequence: CASSLGGNKGYTF. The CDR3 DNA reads TGTGCCAGCAGCTTAGGCGGGAACAAGGGCTACACCTTC. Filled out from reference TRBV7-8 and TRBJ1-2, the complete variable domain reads GAGVSQSPRYKVAKRGQDVALRCDPISGHVSLFWYQQALGQGPEFLTYFQNEAQLDKSGLPSDRFFAERPEGSVSTLKIQRTQQEDSAVYLCASSLGGNKGYTFGSGTRLTVV.

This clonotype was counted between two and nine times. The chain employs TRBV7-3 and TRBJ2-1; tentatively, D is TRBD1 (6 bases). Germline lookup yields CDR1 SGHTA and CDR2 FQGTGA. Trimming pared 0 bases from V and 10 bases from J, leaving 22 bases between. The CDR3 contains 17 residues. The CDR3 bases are TGTGCCAGCAGCTTAACCCCGCCGGGACACCCCTCTTCGGAGCAGTTCTTC. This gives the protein CASSLTPPGHPSSEQFF.

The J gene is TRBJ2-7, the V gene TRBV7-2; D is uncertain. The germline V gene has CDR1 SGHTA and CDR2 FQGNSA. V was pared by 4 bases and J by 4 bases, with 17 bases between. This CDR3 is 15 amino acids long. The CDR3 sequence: CASSSLTGGIYEQYF. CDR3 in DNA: TGTGCCAGCAGCTCCCTCACTGGTGGGATTTACGAGCAGTACTTC.

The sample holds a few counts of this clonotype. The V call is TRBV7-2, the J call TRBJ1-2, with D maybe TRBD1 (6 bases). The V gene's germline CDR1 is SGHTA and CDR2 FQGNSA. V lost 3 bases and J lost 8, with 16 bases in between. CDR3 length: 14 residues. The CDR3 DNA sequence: TGTGCCAGCAGCTTGCCGGGGGCTACGCGAGGCTACACCTTC. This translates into CASSLPGATRGYTF.